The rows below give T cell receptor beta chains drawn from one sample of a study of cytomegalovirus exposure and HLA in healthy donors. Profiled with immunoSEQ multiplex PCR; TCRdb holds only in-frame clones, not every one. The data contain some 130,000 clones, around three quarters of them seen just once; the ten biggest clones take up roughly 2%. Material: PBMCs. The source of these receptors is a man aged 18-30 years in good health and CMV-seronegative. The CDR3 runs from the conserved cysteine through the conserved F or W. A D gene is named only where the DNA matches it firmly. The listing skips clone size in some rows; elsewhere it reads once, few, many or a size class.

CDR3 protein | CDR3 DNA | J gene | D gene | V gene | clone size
CASSYSSGDRALTF | TGTGCCAGCAGTTACTCGAGTGGGGACAGGGCTCTTACCTTT | TRBJ1-1 | TRBD1 | TRBV6-5 | NA
CAIGTSGARTDTQYF | TGTGCCATAGGGACTAGCGGAGCTCGCACAGATACGCAGTATTTT | TRBJ2-3 | TRBD2 | TRBV10-3 | once
CASSGSGPAFF | TGTGCCAGCAGTGGATCAGGGCCGGCTTTCTTT | TRBJ1-1 | NA | TRBV6-5 | NA
CASSLGLAKGYEQYF | TGTGCCAGCAGCTTAGGGCTAGCGAAAGGCTACGAGCAGTACTTC | TRBJ2-7 | NA | TRBV11-2 | NA
CASSQGEYYGYTF | TGTGCCAGTAGCCAGGGGGAGTATTATGGCTACACCTTC | TRBJ1-2 | TRBD1 | TRBV19 | few
CASSEMGLAVFGGNNEQFF | TGCGCCAGCAGTGAAATGGGACTAGCGGTATTTGGAGGGAACAATGAGCAGTTCTTC | TRBJ2-1 | TRBD2 | TRBV10-2 | NA
CASSLGLMDEQFF | TGCGCCAGCAGCTTGGGACTTATGGATGAGCAGTTCTTC | TRBJ2-1 | NA | TRBV5-1 | NA
CASHKAGGYEQYF | TGTGCCAGCCACAAGGCAGGGGGCTACGAGCAGTACTTC | TRBJ2-7 | TRBD1 | TRBV28 | NA
CASTRERSYNEQFF | TGTGCCAGCACGCGGGAGCGCTCCTACAATGAGCAGTTCTTC | TRBJ2-1 | TRBD2 | TRBV2 | NA
CASSFTATSGEGDTQYF | TGTGCCAGCAGCTTCACCGCGACTAGCGGGGAGGGAGATACGCAGTATTTT | TRBJ2-3 | TRBD2 | TRBV7-9 | NA
CASSSTGGVWNTEAFF | TGTGCCAGCAGTTCGACAGGGGGTGTTTGGAACACTGAAGCTTTCTTT | TRBJ1-1 | TRBD1 | TRBV6-5 | once
CASAPQGVRSQPQHF | TGTGCCAGCGCTCCACAGGGGGTAAGATCTCAGCCCCAGCATTTT | TRBJ1-5 | TRBD1 | TRBV2 | NA
CASSFSGGVYEQYF | TGTGCCAGCAGTTTTAGCGGGGGGGTCTACGAGCAGTACTTC | TRBJ2-7 | TRBD2 | TRBV28 | NA
CASSRDRGRGYTF | TGTGCCAGCAGCCGGGACAGGGGGCGTGGCTACACCTTC | TRBJ1-2 | TRBD1 | TRBV11-2 | few
CAWSVSGASYNEQFF | TGTGCCTGGAGTGTCAGCGGGGCGTCCTACAATGAGCAGTTCTTC | TRBJ2-1 | TRBD2 | TRBV30 | NA
CASSPRGTLWTEAFF | TGTGCCAGCAGCCCACGCGGAACCCTGTGGACTGAAGCTTTCTTT | TRBJ1-1 | NA | TRBV14 | NA
CASSLGTSGSRETQYF | TGTGCTAGCAGCCTAGGGACTAGCGGGTCGAGAGAGACCCAGTACTTC | TRBJ2-5 | TRBD2 | TRBV7-7 | few
CASSAAGQETQYF | TGCGCCAGCAGTGCGGCGGGGCAAGAGACCCAGTACTTC | TRBJ2-5 | NA | TRBV10-1 | NA
CASSPRSGSSYNEQFF | TGTGCCAGCAGCCCCCGTAGCGGGAGCTCCTACAATGAGCAGTTCTTC | TRBJ2-1 | TRBD2 | TRBV9 | NA
CASSTSGTGVETQYF | TGTGCCAGCAGCACTTCCGGGACAGGGGTTGAGACCCAGTACTTC | TRBJ2-5 | TRBD1 | TRBV9 | NA
CASGTSGPGGGYEQYF | TGTGCCAGCGGGACTAGCGGTCCCGGAGGTGGGTACGAGCAGTACTTC | TRBJ2-7 | TRBD2 | TRBV28 | NA
CASSLGRDRGTGEQFF | TGTGCCAGCAGCTTAGGAAGGGACAGGGGGACGGGTGAGCAGTTCTTC | TRBJ2-1 | TRBD1 | TRBV11-3 | NA
CASSLAGNTDTQYF | TGTGCCAGCAGTTTGGCGGGGAACACAGATACGCAGTATTTT | TRBJ2-3 | NA | TRBV28 | NA
CASSFDGGYNEQFF | TGTGCCAGCAGTTTCGACGGGGGGTACAATGAGCAGTTCTTC | TRBJ2-1 | TRBD2 | TRBV7-8 | NA
CASSYRPNTGELFF | TGTGCCAGCAGTTACAGGCCCAACACCGGGGAGCTGTTTTTT | TRBJ2-2 | NA | TRBV27 | NA
CASSPLAGGDQPQHF | TGTGCCAGCTCACCACTGGCAGGGGGAGACCAGCCCCAGCATTTT | TRBJ1-5 | TRBD1 | TRBV18 | NA
CSVEGGLAGGWPNEQFF | TGCAGCGTTGAAGGGGGACTAGCGGGAGGATGGCCCAATGAGCAGTTCTTC | TRBJ2-1 | TRBD2 | TRBV29-1 | once
CASSLVPGTGLAGAGYNEQFF | TGTGCCAGCAGCTTAGTGCCTGGGACGGGACTAGCGGGAGCTGGGTACAATGAGCAGTTCTTC | TRBJ2-1 | TRBD2 | TRBV13 | NA
CASSRAGPGIQDTQYF | TGTGCCAGCAGCCGAGCGGGACCGGGGATCCAAGATACGCAGTATTTT | TRBJ2-3 | TRBD2 | TRBV7-2 | once
CASEITEGHNEQFF | TGTGCCAGCGAGATCACAGAGGGTCACAATGAGCAGTTCTTC | TRBJ2-1 | NA | TRBV19 | NA
CAWTLGAGAYNEQFF | TGTGCCTGGACCCTCGGGGCGGGAGCCTACAATGAGCAGTTCTTC | TRBJ2-1 | TRBD2 | TRBV30 | once
CASSPPGLARTDTQYF | TGTGCCAGCTCACCACCCGGACTGGCACGCACAGATACGCAGTATTTT | TRBJ2-3 | NA | TRBV18 | NA